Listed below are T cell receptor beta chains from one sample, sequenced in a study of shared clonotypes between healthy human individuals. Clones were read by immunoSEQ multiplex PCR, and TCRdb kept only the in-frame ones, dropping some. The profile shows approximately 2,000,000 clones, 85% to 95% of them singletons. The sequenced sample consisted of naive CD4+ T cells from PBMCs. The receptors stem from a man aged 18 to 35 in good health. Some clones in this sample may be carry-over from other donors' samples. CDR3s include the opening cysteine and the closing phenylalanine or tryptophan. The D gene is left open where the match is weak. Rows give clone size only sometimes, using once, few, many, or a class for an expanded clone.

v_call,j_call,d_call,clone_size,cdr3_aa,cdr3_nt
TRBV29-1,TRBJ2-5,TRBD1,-,CSGKRDRGNQETQYF,TGCAGCGGTAAGAGGGACAGGGGAAACCAAGAGACCCAGTACTTC
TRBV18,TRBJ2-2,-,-,CASSPPMRRGNTGELFF,TGTGCCAGCTCACCACCGATGAGGCGGGGCAACACCGGGGAGCTGTTTTTT
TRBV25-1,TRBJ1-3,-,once,CATSDSFSGNTIYF,TGTGCCACCTCGGACAGTTTCTCTGGAAACACCATATATTTT
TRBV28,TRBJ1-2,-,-,CASSPGHTNYGYTF,TGTGCCAGCAGCCCGGGACACACTAACTATGGCTACACCTTC
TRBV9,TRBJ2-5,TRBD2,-,CASSSASGRALFQTQYF,TGTGCCAGCAGTTCCGCAAGCGGGAGGGCCCTCTTCCAGACCCAGTACTTC
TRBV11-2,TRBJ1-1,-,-,CASSLVVGGTEAFF,TGTGCCAGCAGCTTAGTGGTGGGCGGCACTGAAGCTTTCTTT
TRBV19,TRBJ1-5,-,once,CASSRQTNQPQHF,TGTGCCAGTAGTAGACAGACTAATCAGCCCCAGCATTTT
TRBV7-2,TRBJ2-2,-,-,CASSLFGLPTYTGELFF,TGTGCCAGCAGCTTGTTTGGACTTCCGACTTACACCGGGGAGCTGTTTTTT
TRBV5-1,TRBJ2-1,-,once,CASSFIQGSGEQFF,TGCGCCAGCAGCTTTATTCAAGGGTCGGGTGAGCAGTTCTTC
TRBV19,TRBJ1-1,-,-,CASSVQGLNTEAFF,TGTGCCAGTAGCGTTCAGGGGCTGAACACTGAAGCTTTCTTT
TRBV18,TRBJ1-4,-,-,CASSPQGANEKLFF,TGTGCCAGCTCACCACAGGGAGCTAATGAAAAACTGTTTTTT
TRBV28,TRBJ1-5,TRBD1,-,CASSSGTGSRNQPQHF,TGTGCCAGCAGTTCCGGGACAGGGAGTCGCAATCAGCCCCAGCATTTT
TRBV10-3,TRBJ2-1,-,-,CAISDLAGASYNEQFF,TGTGCCATCAGTGATCTCGCAGGGGCTTCCTACAATGAGCAGTTCTTC
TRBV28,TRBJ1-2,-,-,CASSSTSRILYGYTF,TGTGCCAGCAGTAGCACATCCCGAATATTATATGGCTACACCTTC
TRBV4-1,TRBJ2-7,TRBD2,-,CASSQGPSLAGVSEQYF,TGCGCCAGCAGCCAAGGACCCTCCCTAGCGGGAGTTTCCGAGCAGTACTTC
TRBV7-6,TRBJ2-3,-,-,CASSLGRDTQYF,TGTGCCAGCAGCTTAGGGCGAGATACGCAGTATTTT
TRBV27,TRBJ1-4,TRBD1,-,CASRGQGSEKLFF,TGTGCCAGCAGGGGACAGGGGTCTGAAAAACTGTTTTTT
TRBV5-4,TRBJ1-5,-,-,CASRRAGDNQPQHF,TGTGCCAGCAGGCGCGCAGGGGACAATCAGCCCCAGCATTTT
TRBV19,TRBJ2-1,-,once,CASSPRRVGSGIGSEQFF,TGTGCCAGTAGTCCCCGGCGGGTGGGTAGCGGAATCGGGAGTGAGCAGTTCTTC
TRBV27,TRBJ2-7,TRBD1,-,CASSSRGHDEQYF,TGTGCCAGCAGTAGCAGGGGGCACGACGAGCAGTACTTC
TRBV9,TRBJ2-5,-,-,CASSLSGQETQYF,TGTGCCAGCAGCCTCTCGGGGCAAGAGACCCAGTACTTC
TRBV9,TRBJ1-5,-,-,CASSVEGGYQPQHF,TGTGCCAGCAGCGTAGAAGGGGGATACCAGCCCCAGCATTTT
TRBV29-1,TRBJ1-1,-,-,CSVGGRENTEAFF,TGCAGCGTTGGGGGAAGAGAGAACACTGAAGCTTTCTTT
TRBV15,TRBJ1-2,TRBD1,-,CATSRDQGARGIGYTF,TGTGCCACCAGCAGAGATCAGGGGGCGAGGGGAATTGGCTACACCTTC
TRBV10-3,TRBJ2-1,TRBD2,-,CAISQTSGGYNEQFF,TGTGCCATCAGCCAGACTAGCGGGGGATACAATGAGCAGTTCTTC
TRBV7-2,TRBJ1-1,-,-,CASSFYWTENTEAFF,TGTGCCAGCAGCTTCTATTGGACAGAGAACACTGAAGCTTTCTTT
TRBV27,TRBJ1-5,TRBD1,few,CASSKDRPLSNQPQHF,TGTGCCAGCAGTAAGGACAGGCCGCTTAGCAATCAGCCCCAGCATTTT
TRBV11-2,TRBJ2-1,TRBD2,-,CASRMIGTSYVNEQFF,TGTGCCAGCAGGATGATCGGGACTAGCTATGTCAATGAGCAGTTCTTC
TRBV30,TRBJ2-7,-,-,CAWSVVSAGEQYF,TGTGCCTGGAGTGTTGTCTCAGCCGGGGAGCAGTACTTC
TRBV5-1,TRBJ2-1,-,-,CASSLGGTSDEQFF,TGCGCCAGCAGCTTGGGCGGGACCAGCGATGAGCAGTTCTTC
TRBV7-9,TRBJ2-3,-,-,CASSPSYGGTSTDTQYF,TGTGCCAGCAGCCCCAGTTATGGCGGGACTAGCACAGATACGCAGTATTTT
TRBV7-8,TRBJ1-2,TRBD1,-,CASSPGQAFGGYTF,TGTGCCAGCAGCCCGGGACAGGCCTTTGGAGGCTACACCTTC